Each of the 12 T cell receptor beta chains below was sequenced from the same sample in a study of blood T cell repertoires in COVID-19. Clones were read by immunoSEQ multiplex PCR, and TCRdb kept only the in-frame ones, dropping some. The sample yields under 400,000 clones, about 88% seen once. Sequencing was performed on PBMCs or T cells enriched from blood (not recorded which). The origin of the receptors is a woman in her thirties who had been exposed to COVID-19.

This chain links TRBV14 with TRBJ2-7, with D maybe TRBD2 (6 bases). Trimming took off 0 bases at V and 9 bases at J, with 15 bases between the two ends. The CDR3 sequence is 14 residues long. CDR1 is SGHDN and CDR2 is FVKESK in the germline V gene. Written as DNA, the CDR3 is TGTGCCAGCAGCCAAGAGGGAGGTGGGAGCCCGCAGTACTTC. It specifies CASSQEGGGSPQYF. The whole variable domain, remainder taken from reference TRBV14 and TRBJ2-7, is EAGVTQFPSHSVIEKGQTVTLRCDPISGHDNLYWYRRVMGKEIKFLLHFVKESKQDESGMPNNRFLAERTGGTYSTLKVQPAELEDSGVYFCASSQEGGGSPQYFGPGTRLTVT.

This clone was seen a handful of times. The chain is built from TRBV4-1 and TRBJ2-3; TRBD2 matches 9 bases. The CDR3 is made up of 20 amino acids. Looked up from germline, CDR1 is MGHRA and CDR2 is YSYEKL. The trim removed 2 bases at V and 2 bases at J, leaving 17 bases unmatched. The CDR3 protein is CASSQPPMSLAGVDTDTQYF. CDR3 sequence (DNA): TGCGCCAGCAGCCAACCCCCAATGTCCTTAGCGGGAGTTGACACAGATACGCAGTATTTT.

V and J are TRBV18 and TRBJ2-2, with 7 bases fitting TRBD2. V trimming: 6 bases; J trimming: 5 bases; junction bases outside the gene matches: 15. The CDR3 has 17 amino acids. CDR1 KGHSH and CDR2 LQKENI come from the germline V gene. The CDR3 loop is CASSQPGGMGETGELFF. Written as DNA, the CDR3 is TGTGCCAGCTCCCAACCGGGAGGAATGGGGGAAACCGGGGAGCTGTTTTTT.

The chain employs TRBV27 and TRBJ2-7, with 7 positions matching TRBD2. This CDR3 has 15 amino acids. The V gene end was trimmed by 6 bases and the J gene end by 1 base; junction bases not matched to a gene: 9. Germline V gene lookup returns CDR1 MNHEY and CDR2 SMNVEV (reference sequence). The CDR3 loop reads CASSLLAASSYEQYF. In DNA, the CDR3 is TGTGCCAGCAGCCTTCTAGCGGCTAGTTCCTACGAGCAGTACTTC.

The chain recombines TRBV27 with TRBJ2-5; 8 positions match TRBD1. Germline CDR1 MNHEY, CDR2 SMNVEV (reference sequence). The CDR3 length is 18 residues. Unmatched junction bases numbered 14, after V lost 1 base and J lost 4 bases. The CDR3 nucleotides read TGTGCCAGCAGTTTATACCCCTTCGGACAGGGCGGAGGAGAGACCCAGTACTTC. As protein: CASSLYPFGQGGGETQYF.

This chain joins TRBV12-3 or TRBV12-4 and TRBJ1-4; a weak D match, TRBD1 (6 bases). CDR3 size: 13 residues. V lost 6 bases to trimming and J lost 8 bases, with 13 bases between them. The CDR3 spells CASSKNRGEKLFF. DNA of the CDR3: TGTGCCAGCAGCAAAAATAGGGGGGAAAAACTGTTTTTT.

This chain links TRBV6-5 with TRBJ1-2, with unresolved D. Germline V gives CDR1 MNHEY, CDR2 SVGAGI. The CDR3 runs to 12 residues. With 6 bases removed from V and 5 bases from J, the gap between germline ends came to 10 bases. CDR3 residues: CASSSAGYGYTF. CDR3 nucleotides: TGTGCCAGCAGCAGTGCAGGATATGGCTACACCTTC.

The rearrangement uses TRBV19 and TRBJ2-1, with D tentatively TRBD1 (6 bases). The CDR3 contains 15 residues. V shed 3 bases and J shed 8 bases, with 17 bases lying between them. CDR1 is LNHDA, CDR2 SQIVND, per germline (reference sequence). DNA of the CDR3: TGTGCCAGTAGTATGGACAGCCGAGATTGGCATGAGCAGTTCTTC. It translates to CASSMDSRDWHEQFF.

This clone turned up a few times. V usage is TRBV11-2 and J usage is TRBJ2-7; TRBD2 might be the D (5 bases). Germline CDR1 is SGHAT and CDR2 is FQNNGV. The CDR3 is 13 amino acids. The V gene lost 1 base and the J gene lost 4 bases, with 8 bases spanning the gap. CDR3 sequence: CASSLGRRYEQYF. CDR3 DNA sequence: TGTGCCAGCAGCTTAGGGAGGCGATACGAGCAGTACTTC. The entire variable domain, with the rest obtained from reference TRBV11-2 and TRBJ2-7, is as follows: EAGVAQSPRYKIIEKRQSVAFWCNPISGHATLYWYQQILGQGPKLLIQFQNNGVVDDSQLPKDRFSAERLKGVDSTLKIQPAKLEDSAVYLCASSLGRRYEQYFGPGTRLTVT.

The chain carries TRBV28 and TRBJ1-5, with TRBD1 as a possible D gene (6 bases). The CDR3 contains 16 residues. Between the trimmed V and J ends, which lost 6 bases and 0 bases, there was a span of 15 bases. Germline CDR1 and CDR2: MDHEN and SYDVKM. This CDR3 reads CASRPGQAYSNQPQHF. The CDR3 DNA sequence: TGTGCCAGCAGACCGGGACAAGCTTATAGCAATCAGCCCCAGCATTTT. The complete variable domain, with remaining parts taken from reference TRBV28 and TRBJ1-5, reads DVKVTQSSRYLVKRTGEKVFLECVQDMDHENMFWYRQDPGLGLRLIYFSYDVKMKEKGDIPEGYSVSREKKERFSLILESASTNQTSMYLCASRPGQAYSNQPQHFGDGTRLSIL.

The genes are TRBV24-1 and TRBJ1-2; maybe TRBD1 (6 bases). With 2 bases removed from V and 3 bases from J, the gap between germline ends came to 6 bases. Germline values: CDR1 KGHDR, CDR2 SFDVKD. The CDR3 spans 13 residues. As DNA, the CDR3 is TGTGCCACCAGTGATTGGACAGACTATGGCTACACCTTC. Translating gives CATSDWTDYGYTF.

This clone has a single count. The rearrangement links TRBV5-5 to TRBJ1-1; possible D gene TRBD1, 6 bases. Trimming took 5 bases from V and 5 from J, leaving 13 bases between them. Per the germline V gene, CDR1 is SGHKS and CDR2 is YYEKEE (reference sequence). The CDR3 covers 13 residues. CDR3 coding DNA: TGTGCCAGCAGAACGTCAGGGGTTACTGAAGCTTTCTTT. Translation: CASRTSGVTEAFF.